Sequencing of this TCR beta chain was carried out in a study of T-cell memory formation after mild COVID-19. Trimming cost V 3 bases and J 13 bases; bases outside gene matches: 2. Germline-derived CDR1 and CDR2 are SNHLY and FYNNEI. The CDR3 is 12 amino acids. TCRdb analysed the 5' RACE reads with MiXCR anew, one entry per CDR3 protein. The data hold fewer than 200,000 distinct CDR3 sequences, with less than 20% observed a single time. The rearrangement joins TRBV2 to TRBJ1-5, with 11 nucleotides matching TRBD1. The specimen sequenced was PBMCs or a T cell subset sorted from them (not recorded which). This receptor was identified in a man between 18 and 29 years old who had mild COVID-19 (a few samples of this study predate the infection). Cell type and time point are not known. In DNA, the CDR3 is TGTGCCAGCAGTGAGGACAGGGGGCTTCAGCATTTT. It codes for CASSEDRGLQHF.